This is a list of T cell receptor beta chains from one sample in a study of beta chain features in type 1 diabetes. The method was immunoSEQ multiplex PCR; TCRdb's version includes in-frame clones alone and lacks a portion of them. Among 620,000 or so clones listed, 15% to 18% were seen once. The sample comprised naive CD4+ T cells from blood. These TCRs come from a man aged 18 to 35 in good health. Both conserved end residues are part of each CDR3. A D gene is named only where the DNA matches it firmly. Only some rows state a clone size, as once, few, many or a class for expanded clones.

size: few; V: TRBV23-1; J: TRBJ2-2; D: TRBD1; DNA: TGCGCCAGCAGTCGAGTGACAGGGGGCCGCACCGGGGAGCTGTTTTTT; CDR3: CASSRVTGGRTGELFF
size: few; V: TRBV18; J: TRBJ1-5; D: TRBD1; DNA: TGTGCCAGCTCACAGGGGGGACAGGGGAATCAGCCCCAGCATTTT; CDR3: CASSQGGQGNQPQHF
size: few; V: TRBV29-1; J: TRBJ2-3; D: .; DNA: TGCAGCGTTCCTTTGAAGAAATTAGGGCGGCATACGCAGTATTTT; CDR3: CSVPLKKLGRHTQYF
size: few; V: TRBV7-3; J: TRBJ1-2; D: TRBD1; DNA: TGTGCCAGCGGAGATCCAGGGGGTAGCTATGGCTACACCTTC; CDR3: CASGDPGGSYGYTF
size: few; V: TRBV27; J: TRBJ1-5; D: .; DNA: TGTGCCAGCACTTCAGGGAATCAGCCCCAGCATTTT; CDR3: CASTSGNQPQHF
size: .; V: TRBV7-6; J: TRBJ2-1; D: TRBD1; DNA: TGTGCCAGCAGCCCCCGGACAGGTATCTATGAGCAGTTCTTC; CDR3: CASSPRTGIYEQFF
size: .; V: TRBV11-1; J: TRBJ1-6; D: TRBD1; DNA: TGTGCCAGCAGCACCCGACAGGGAACACCCCTCCACTTT; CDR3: CASSTRQGTPLHF
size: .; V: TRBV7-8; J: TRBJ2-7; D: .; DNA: TGTGCCAGCAGCTTACTTTGGAGGGCCTCCTCCTCCGAGCAGTACTTT; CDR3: CASSLLWRASSSEQYF
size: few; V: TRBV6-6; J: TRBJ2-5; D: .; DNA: TGTGCCAGCACCCCGGCAGTATTGGGAGAGACCCAGTACTTC; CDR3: CASTPAVLGETQYF
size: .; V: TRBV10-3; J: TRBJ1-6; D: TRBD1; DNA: TGTGCCGTCCAGGGGGCTGGTTATAATTCACCCCTCCACTTT; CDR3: CAVQGAGYNSPLHF
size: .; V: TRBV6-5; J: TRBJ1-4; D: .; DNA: TGTGCCAGCAGTTACCGAGGCAGGGAGAATGAAAAACTGTTTTTT; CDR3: CASSYRGRENEKLFF
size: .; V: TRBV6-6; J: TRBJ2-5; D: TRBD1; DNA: TGTGCCAGCAGACGACAGGGCGAGACCCAGTACTTC; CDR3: CASRRQGETQYF
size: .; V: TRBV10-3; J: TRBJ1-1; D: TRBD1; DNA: TGTGCCATCAGTGACAGGACAGGGGGCACCGCTTTCTTT; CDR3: CAISDRTGGTAFF
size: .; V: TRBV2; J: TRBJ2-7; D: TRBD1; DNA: TGTGCCAGCAGCCGTGGACAGGGGGCGATCCACGAGCAGTACTTC; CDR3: CASSRGQGAIHEQYF
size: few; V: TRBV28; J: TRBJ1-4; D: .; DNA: TGTGCCAGCAGTTTGGGGCAGGGCACCGAAAAACTGTTTTTT; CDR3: CASSLGQGTEKLFF
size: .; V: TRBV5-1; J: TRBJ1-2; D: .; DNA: TGCGCCAGCAGCCCCAGGGTAGGCTATGGCTACACCTTC; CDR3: CASSPRVGYGYTF
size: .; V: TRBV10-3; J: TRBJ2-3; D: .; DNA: TGTGCCATCAGTGAGTCGAAGACTCCCACAGATACGCAGTATTTT; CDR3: CAISESKTPTDTQYF
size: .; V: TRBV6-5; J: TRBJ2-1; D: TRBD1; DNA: TGTGCCAGCAGTTACTCGGGACAGGGGACGGGGAATGAGCAGTTCTTC; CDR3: CASSYSGQGTGNEQFF
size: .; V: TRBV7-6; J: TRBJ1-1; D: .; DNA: TGTGCCAGCAGCTCAACCCTCCAGGTCACTGAAGCTTTCTTT; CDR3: CASSSTLQVTEAFF
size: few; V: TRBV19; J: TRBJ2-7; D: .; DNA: TGTGCCAGTAGTGGAGGACTATCAAACTACGAGCAGTACTTC; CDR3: CASSGGLSNYEQYF
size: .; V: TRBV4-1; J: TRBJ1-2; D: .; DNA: TGCGCCAGCAGCCAAGAGGCAGCTCTATCTAAATATGGCTACACCTTC; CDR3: CASSQEAALSKYGYTF
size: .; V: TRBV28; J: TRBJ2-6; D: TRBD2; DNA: TGTGCCAGCAGGCCCCCCGGGGCTAGCGGGAGTGGAGGGGCCAACGTCCTGACTTTC; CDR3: CASRPPGASGSGGANVLTF
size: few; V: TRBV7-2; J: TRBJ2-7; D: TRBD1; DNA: TGTGCCAGCAGTTCAGGGACAGGCCCCTACGAGCAGTACTTC; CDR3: CASSSGTGPYEQYF
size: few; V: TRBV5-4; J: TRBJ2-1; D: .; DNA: TGTGCCAGCAGCTTGGGGCGGTTGGGCAATGAGCAGTTCTTC; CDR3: CASSLGRLGNEQFF
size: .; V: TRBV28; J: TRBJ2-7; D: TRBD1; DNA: TGTGCCAGCACCCTTTTCGGGCAGGGGGCGGGCGAGCAGTACTTC; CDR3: CASTLFGQGAGEQYF
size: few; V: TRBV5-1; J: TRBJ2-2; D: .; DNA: TGCGCCAGCAAACTAGACCCCTCTAGCACCGGGGAGCTGTTTTTT; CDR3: CASKLDPSSTGELFF
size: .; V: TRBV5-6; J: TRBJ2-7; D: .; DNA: TGTGCCAGCAGCTTGGGACTAGAGGCCTACGAGCAGTACTTC; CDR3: CASSLGLEAYEQYF
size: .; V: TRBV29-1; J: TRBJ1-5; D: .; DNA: TGCAGCGTTCAAACAGGGTATATTGAGCCCCAGCATTTT; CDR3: CSVQTGYIEPQHF
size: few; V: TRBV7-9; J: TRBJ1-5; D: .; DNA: TGTGCCAGCAGCTTGGACCAGAACAATCAGCCCCAGCATTTT; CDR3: CASSLDQNNQPQHF
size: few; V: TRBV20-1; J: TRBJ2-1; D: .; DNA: TGCAGTGCTAGGCAGGGGTATGAGCAGTTCTTC; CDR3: CSARQGYEQFF
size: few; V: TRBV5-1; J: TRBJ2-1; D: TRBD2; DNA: TGCGCCAGCAGCTCGATGGGACTAGCGGGAATGAATGAGCAGTTCTTC; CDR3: CASSSMGLAGMNEQFF
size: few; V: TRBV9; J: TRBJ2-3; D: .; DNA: TGTGCCAGCAGCGTAGTCGGCCATAACACAGATACGCAGTATTTT; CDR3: CASSVVGHNTDTQYF
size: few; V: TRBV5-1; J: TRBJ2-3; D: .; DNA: TGCGCCAGCAGCTACGGAGTCAGGAGCACAGATACGCAGTATTTT; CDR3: CASSYGVRSTDTQYF
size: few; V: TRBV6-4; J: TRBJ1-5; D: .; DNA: TGTGCCAGCAGCCTAACAGGAAATCAGCCCCAGCATTTT; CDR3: CASSLTGNQPQHF
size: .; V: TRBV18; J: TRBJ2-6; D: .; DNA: TGTGCCAGCTCACCAGAGTCTGGGGCCAACGTCCTGACTTTC; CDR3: CASSPESGANVLTF
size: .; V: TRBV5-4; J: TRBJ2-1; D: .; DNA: TGTGCCAGCAACACAGGGAGCTCCTACAATGAGCAGTTCTTC; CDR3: CASNTGSSYNEQFF
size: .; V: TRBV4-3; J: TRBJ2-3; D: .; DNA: TGCGCCAGCAGCCAAGTCGGGAAGTTCACAGATACGCAGTATTTT; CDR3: CASSQVGKFTDTQYF
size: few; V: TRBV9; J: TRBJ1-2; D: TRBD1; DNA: TGTGCCAGCAGCGTAGGACAGGGGGCGGATGGCTACACCTTC; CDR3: CASSVGQGADGYTF
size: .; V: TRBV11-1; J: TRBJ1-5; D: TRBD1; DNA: TGTGCCAGCAGCTTAAAAGGGGGCGATCAGCCCCAGCATTTT; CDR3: CASSLKGGDQPQHF
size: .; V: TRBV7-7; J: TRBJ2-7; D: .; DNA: TGTGCCAGCAGCCAGCGGAACCCACAGGGATACGAGCAGTACTTC; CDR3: CASSQRNPQGYEQYF
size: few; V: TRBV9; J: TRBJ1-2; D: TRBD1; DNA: TGTGCCAGCAGCGCTACCCAGGGGGCGTACGACTATGGCTACACCTTC; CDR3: CASSATQGAYDYGYTF
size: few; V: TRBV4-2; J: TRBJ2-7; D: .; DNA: TGTGCCAGCAGCCCCGAGGGGTCCGGGATCTACGAGCAGTACTTC; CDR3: CASSPEGSGIYEQYF
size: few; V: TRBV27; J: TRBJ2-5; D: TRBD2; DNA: TGTGCCAGCAGGGCGGGGGGACAAGAGACCCAGTACTTC; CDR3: CASRAGGQETQYF
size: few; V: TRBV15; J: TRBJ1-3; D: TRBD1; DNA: TGTGCCACCAGCTCGCGGACAGGGATTGGAAACACCATATATTTT; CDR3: CATSSRTGIGNTIYF
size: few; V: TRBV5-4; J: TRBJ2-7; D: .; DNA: TGTGCCAGCAGCTTGCGGGCGCGGGAAGACGAGCAGTACTTC; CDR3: CASSLRAREDEQYF
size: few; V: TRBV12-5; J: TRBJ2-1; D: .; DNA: TGTGCTAGTGGTTTGGGCCAGGGGTCCTACAATGAGCAGTTCTTC; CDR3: CASGLGQGSYNEQFF
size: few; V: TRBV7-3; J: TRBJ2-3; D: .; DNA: TGTGCCAGCAGCTACCATTCTGAGGCGCAGTATTTT; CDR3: CASSYHSEAQYF
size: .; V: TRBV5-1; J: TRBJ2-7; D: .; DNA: TGCGCCAGCAGCTTCGAATCCTTGGCCTACGAGCAGTACTTC; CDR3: CASSFESLAYEQYF